This TCR beta chain derives from a study of cytomegalovirus exposure and HLA in healthy donors. Findings of the study overall: CMV serostatus stood as the only immune exposure information on hand.

CDR1 MGHRA and CDR2 YSYEKL come from the germline V gene. CDR3 length equals 16 residues. Nominally healthy donors were sampled, though unrecorded immune exposures were likely. Vbeta (60) and Jbeta (13) primers were used in the PCR. Assay: immunoSEQ multiplex PCR; the TCRdb copy retains only in-frame clones and omits some. This table has roughly 170,000 clones, roughly 75% appearing once. For this clone: Its antigen is still unknown.

This chain uses TRBV4-1 with TRBJ2-5, with 10 bases that match TRBD2. The J call is doubtful: the DNA matches TRBJ2-7 better. Input material: PBMCs. The origin of this receptor is a female donor in good health and CMV-seronegative. The CDR3 spells CASSQEKRGGRYEQYF. DNA of the CDR3: TGCGCCAGCAGCCAGGAGAAGCGGGGGGGCCGCTACGAGCAGTACTTC.